This T cell receptor (beta chain) was recovered during a study of T cells in localized non-small cell lung cancer. The study, taken as a whole, reports: Maximal T cell clonality occurred in uninvolved adjacent lung, with tumor ranking below it. The study sequenced only one region of the tumor. As a result, intratumor heterogeneity could not be excluded and remains possible. Blood T cell density predicted longer survival; adjacent-lung clonality, shorter.

This CDR3 has 14 amino acids. The trim removed 4 bases at V and 3 bases at J, leaving 4 bases unmatched. CDR1 SGHRS and CDR2 YFSETQ come from the germline V gene. There are a few counts of this clone. Antigen specificity is unknown. Profiling relied on immunoSEQ multiplex PCR, and the TCRdb table lists in-frame clones only, not all of them. The table shows about 13,000 clones, with 84% occurring only once. The rearrangement uses TRBV5-1 and TRBJ1-1; 9 bases line up with TRBD1. This material consisted of peripheral blood, taken before any cancer treatment. The TCR originated in an older male donor with stage I squamous cell lung carcinoma. CDR3 in amino acids: CASSTGQGHTEAFF. CDR3 DNA sequence: TGCGCCAGCAGCACGGGACAGGGTCACACTGAAGCTTTCTTT.